This T cell receptor (beta chain) was captured by sequencing in a study of cytomegalovirus exposure and HLA in healthy donors. The germline CDR1 and CDR2 sequences are SGHNT and YYREEE (reference sequence). V lost 7 bases to trimming and J lost 1 base; unmatched junction nucleotides: 4. The CDR3 extends over 14 amino acids. Researchers ran the PCR with 60 Vbeta and 13 Jbeta primers. Assay used: immunoSEQ multiplex PCR; TCRdb lists only in-frame clones, some missing. In total, the table holds around 75,000 clones. The chain joins TRBV5-4 to TRBJ2-3; 9 bases are a match to TRBD2. The origin of this receptor is a woman aged 60-75 years in good health and CMV-seronegative. What was sequenced was PBMCs. CDR3 sequence reads: CASGLAGRTDTQYF. CDR3 nucleotides: TGTGCCAGCGGGCTAGCGGGGCGCACAGATACGCAGTATTTT.